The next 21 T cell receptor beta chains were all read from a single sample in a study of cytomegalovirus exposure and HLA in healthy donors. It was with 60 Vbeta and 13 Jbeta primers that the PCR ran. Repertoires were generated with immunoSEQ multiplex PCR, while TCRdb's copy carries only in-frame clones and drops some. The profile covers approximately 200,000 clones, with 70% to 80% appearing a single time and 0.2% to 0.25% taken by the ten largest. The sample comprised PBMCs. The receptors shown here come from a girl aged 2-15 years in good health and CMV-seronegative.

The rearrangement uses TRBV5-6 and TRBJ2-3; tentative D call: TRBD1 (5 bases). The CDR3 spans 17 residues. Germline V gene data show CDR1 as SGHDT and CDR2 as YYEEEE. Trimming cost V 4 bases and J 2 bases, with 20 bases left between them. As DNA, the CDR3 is TGTGCCAGCAGCCCGCCCTTCGTCCAGGGTGACACAGATACGCAGTATTTT. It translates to CASSPPFVQGDTDTQYF.

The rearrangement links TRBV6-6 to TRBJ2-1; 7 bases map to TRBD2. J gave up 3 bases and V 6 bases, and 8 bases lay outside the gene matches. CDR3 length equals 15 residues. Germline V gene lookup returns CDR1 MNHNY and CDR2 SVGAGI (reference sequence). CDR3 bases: TGTGCCAGCAGATTAGCGGGTAGTTTCTACAATGAGCAGTTCTTC. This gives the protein CASRLAGSFYNEQFF.

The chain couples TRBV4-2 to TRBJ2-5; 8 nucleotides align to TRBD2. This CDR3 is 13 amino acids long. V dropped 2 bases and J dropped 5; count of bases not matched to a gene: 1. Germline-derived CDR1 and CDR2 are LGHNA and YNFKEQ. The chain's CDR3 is CASSQTGGETQYF. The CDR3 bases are TGTGCCAGCAGCCAAACGGGGGGGGAGACCCAGTACTTC.

This CDR3 reads CAAAPDRYYGYTF. CDR3 DNA: TGTGCAGCCGCCCCCGACAGGTACTATGGCTACACCTTC. The genes are TRBV5-4 and TRBJ1-2; D perhaps matches TRBD1 (6 bases). This CDR3 is built from 13 residues. CDR1 and CDR2 from the germline V gene are SGHNT and YYREEE (reference sequence).

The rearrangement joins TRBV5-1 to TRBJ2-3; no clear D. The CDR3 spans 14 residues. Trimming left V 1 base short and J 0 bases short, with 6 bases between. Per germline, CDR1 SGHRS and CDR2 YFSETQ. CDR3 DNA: TGCGCCAGCAGCTTGTCCGTTAGCACAGATACGCAGTATTTT. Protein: CASSLSVSTDTQYF.

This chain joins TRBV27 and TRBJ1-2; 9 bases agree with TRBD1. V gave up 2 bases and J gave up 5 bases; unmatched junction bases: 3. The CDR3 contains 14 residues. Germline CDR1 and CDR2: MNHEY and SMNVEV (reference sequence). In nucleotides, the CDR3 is TGTGCCAGCAGTTTACGCGGGACAGGGTATGGCTACACCTTC. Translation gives CASSLRGTGYGYTF.

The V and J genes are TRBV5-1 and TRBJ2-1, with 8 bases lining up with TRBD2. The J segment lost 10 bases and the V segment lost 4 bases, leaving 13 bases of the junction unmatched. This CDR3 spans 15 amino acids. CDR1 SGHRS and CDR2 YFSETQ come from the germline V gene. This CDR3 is CASSDLAGGVGEQFF. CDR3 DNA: TGCGCCAGCAGCGATCTAGCGGGTGGGGTCGGGGAGCAGTTCTTC.

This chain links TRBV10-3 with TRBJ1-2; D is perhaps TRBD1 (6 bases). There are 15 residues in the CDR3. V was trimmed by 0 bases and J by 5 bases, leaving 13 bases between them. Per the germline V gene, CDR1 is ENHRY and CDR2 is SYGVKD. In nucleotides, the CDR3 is TGTGCCATCAGTGAGTCAGTAGGGGGAGTGTATGGCTACACCTTC. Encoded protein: CAISESVGGVYGYTF.

CDR3 nucleotides: TGTGCCACCAACAAGACTAGCGGGCAAAAAGGCTCCTACGAGCAGTACTTC. Translation gives CATNKTSGQKGSYEQYF. V and J are TRBV15 and TRBJ2-7, with TRBD2 matching over 10 bases. Germline V lookup: CDR1 LNHNV, CDR2 YYDKDF (reference sequence). This CDR3 is built from 17 residues. V gave up 7 bases and J gave up 0 bases; unmatched junction bases: 12.

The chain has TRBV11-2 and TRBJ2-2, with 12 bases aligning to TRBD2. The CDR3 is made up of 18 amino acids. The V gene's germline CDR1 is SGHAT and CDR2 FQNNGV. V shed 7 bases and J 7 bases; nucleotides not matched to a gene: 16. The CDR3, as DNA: TGTGCCAGCACCCGACTTAGGGATACTAGCGGGAGGCGCGGGGAGCTGTTTTTT. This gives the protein CASTRLRDTSGRRGELFF.

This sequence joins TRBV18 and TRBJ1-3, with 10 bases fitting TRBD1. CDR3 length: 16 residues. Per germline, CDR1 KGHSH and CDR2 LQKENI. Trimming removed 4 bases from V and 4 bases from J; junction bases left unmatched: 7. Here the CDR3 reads CASSQLGTGVGNTIYF. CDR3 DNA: TGTGCCAGCTCACAACTAGGGACAGGGGTAGGAAACACCATATATTTT.

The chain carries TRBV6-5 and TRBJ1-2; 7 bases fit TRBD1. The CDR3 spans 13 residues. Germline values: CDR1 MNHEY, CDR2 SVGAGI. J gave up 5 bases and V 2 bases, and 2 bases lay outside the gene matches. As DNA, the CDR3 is TGTGCCAGCAGTTACGGGACAGATTATGGCTACACCTTC. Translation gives CASSYGTDYGYTF.

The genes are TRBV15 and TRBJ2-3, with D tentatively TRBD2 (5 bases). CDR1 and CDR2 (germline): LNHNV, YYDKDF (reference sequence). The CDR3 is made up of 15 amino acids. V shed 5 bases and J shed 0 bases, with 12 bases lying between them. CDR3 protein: CATSPERLSTDTQYF. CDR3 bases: TGTGCCACCAGCCCTGAGCGGTTGAGCACAGATACGCAGTATTTT. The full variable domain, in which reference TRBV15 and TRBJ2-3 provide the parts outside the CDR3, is DAMVIQNPRYQVTQFGKPVTLSCSQTLNHNVMYWYQQKSSQAPKLLFHYYDKDFNNEADTPDNFQSRRPNTSFCFLDIRSPGLGDTAMYLCATSPERLSTDTQYFGPGTRLTVL.

In DNA form, the CDR3 reads TGCAGCGCCCATCAACTACAGGAGAGGCAGTTCTTC. Its protein product is CSAHQLQERQFF. This chain connects TRBV29-1 to TRBJ2-1; possible D gene TRBD1, 5 bases. This CDR3 has 12 residues. The germline gives CDR1 SQVTM, CDR2 ANQGSEA. V was trimmed by 7 bases and J by 12 bases, leaving 19 bases between them.

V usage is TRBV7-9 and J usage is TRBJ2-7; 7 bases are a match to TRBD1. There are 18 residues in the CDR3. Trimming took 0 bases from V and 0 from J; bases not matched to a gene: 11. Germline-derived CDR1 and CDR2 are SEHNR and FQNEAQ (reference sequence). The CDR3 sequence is CASSLAGVGQASSYEQYF. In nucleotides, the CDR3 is TGTGCCAGCAGCTTAGCAGGGGTAGGACAGGCCAGCTCCTACGAGCAGTACTTC.

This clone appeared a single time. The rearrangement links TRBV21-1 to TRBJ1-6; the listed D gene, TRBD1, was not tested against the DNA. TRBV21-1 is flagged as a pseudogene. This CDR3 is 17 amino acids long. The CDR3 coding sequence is TGTGCCAGCAGCAAAGCGAGGGACAGGTCTACGGATTCACCCCTCCACTTT. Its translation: CASSKARDRSTDSPLHF.

The CDR3 loop reads CASSESQGLGETQYF. The CDR3 nucleotides are TGTGCCAGCAGTGAGTCACAGGGGTTAGGAGAGACCCAGTACTTC. The rearrangement joins TRBV25-1 to TRBJ2-5, with 7 bases lining up with TRBD1. The germline gives CDR1 MGHDK, CDR2 SYGVNS. Trimming removed 3 bases from V and 4 bases from J; junction bases left unmatched: 8. The CDR3 totals 15 residues.

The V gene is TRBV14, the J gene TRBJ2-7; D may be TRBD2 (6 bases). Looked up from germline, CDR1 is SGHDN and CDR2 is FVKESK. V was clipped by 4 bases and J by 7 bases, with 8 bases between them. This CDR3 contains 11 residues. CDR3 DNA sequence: TGTGCCAGCAGCCTAGGGACTGAGCAGTACTTC. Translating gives CASSLGTEQYF.

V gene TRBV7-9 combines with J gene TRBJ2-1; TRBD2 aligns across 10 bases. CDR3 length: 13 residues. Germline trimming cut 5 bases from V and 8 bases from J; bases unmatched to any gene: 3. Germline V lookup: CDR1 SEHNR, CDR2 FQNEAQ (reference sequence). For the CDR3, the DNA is TGTGCCAGCAGCCCTAGCGGGAGCTATGAGCAGTTCTTC. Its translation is CASSPSGSYEQFF.

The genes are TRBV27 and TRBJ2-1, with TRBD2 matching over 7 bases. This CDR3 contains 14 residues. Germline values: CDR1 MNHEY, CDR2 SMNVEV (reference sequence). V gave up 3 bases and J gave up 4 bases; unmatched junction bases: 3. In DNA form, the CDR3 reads TGTGCCAGCAGTTTCGGGGGGACTTACAATGAGCAGTTCTTC. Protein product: CASSFGGTYNEQFF.

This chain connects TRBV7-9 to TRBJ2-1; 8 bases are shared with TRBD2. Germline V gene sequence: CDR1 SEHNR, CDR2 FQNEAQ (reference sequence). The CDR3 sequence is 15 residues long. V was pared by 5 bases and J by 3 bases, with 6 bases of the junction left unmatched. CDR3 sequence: CASSPGGGFYNEQFF. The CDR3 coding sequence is TGTGCCAGCAGCCCAGGCGGGGGGTTCTACAATGAGCAGTTCTTC.